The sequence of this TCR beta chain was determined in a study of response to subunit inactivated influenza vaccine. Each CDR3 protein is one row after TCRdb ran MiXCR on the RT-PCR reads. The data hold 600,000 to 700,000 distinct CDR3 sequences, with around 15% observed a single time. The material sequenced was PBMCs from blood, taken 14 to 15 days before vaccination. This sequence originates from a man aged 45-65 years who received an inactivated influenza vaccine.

The CDR3 DNA is TGCAGTGCTGAGGATCCCGGGACCCCTGACTACGAGCAGTACTTC. It is translated as CSAEDPGTPDYEQYF. The chain joins TRBV20-1 to TRBJ2-7; the D gene could be TRBD1 or TRBD2 (5 bases each). V lost 5 bases, J lost 3 bases, and 20 bases lay in between. Germline V gives CDR1 DFQATT, CDR2 SNEGSKA (reference sequence). The CDR3 covers 15 residues.